This is a list of T cell receptor beta chains from one sample in a study of blood T cell repertoires in COVID-19. Clones were sequenced by immunoSEQ multiplex PCR, and TCRdb holds only the in-frame ones, with some missing. The table has around 190,000 clones, nearly 90% seen once. Sequencing was done on a sample of peripheral blood. The receptors shown here come from a man aged 50 to 60 with COVID-19, enrolled during active disease. CDR3s include the opening cysteine and the closing phenylalanine or tryptophan. The order of the fields is V gene, CDR3 length, D gene, J gene, clone size, CDR3 DNA, CDR3 protein. A D gene is named only where the DNA matches it firmly. Size tells how often a clone was seen (once, few, many) or the class of an expanded clone, and some rows leave it out.

v_call: TRBV5-4; cdr3_length: 16; d_call: TRBD2; j_call: TRBJ2-3; clone_size: NA; cdr3_nt: TGTGCCAGCAGCCCGCGGACTAGCGGGAGAACAGATACGCAGTATTTT; cdr3_aa: CASSPRTSGRTDTQYF
v_call: TRBV7-3; cdr3_length: 14; d_call: NA; j_call: TRBJ2-3; clone_size: NA; cdr3_nt: TGTGCCAGCAGCTTTTCTACTAGCACAGATACGCAGTATTTT; cdr3_aa: CASSFSTSTDTQYF
v_call: TRBV5-6; cdr3_length: 15; d_call: TRBD2; j_call: TRBJ2-5; clone_size: NA; cdr3_nt: TGTGCCAGCAGCTTGTCCAGCGGGGGCCAAGAGACCCAGTACTTC; cdr3_aa: CASSLSSGGQETQYF
v_call: TRBV28; cdr3_length: 14; d_call: NA; j_call: TRBJ1-6; clone_size: NA; cdr3_nt: TGTGCCAGCCGGAAGCGCTCCTATAATTCACCCCTCCACTTT; cdr3_aa: CASRKRSYNSPLHF
v_call: TRBV5-1; cdr3_length: 16; d_call: TRBD2; j_call: TRBJ2-1; clone_size: NA; cdr3_nt: TGCGCCAGCAGCTTGGGGGGACTAGCGGTATATAATGAGCAGTTCTTC; cdr3_aa: CASSLGGLAVYNEQFF
v_call: TRBV3-1/TRBV3-2; cdr3_length: 13; d_call: NA; j_call: TRBJ1-1; clone_size: few; cdr3_nt: TGTGCCAGCCGAACAGGGTCCAACACTGAAGCTTTCTTT; cdr3_aa: CASRTGSNTEAFF
v_call: TRBV4-3; cdr3_length: 15; d_call: NA; j_call: TRBJ2-3; clone_size: NA; cdr3_nt: TGCGCCAGCAGCCAAGACAGGTTTTATACAGATACGCAGTATTTT; cdr3_aa: CASSQDRFYTDTQYF
v_call: TRBV7-7; cdr3_length: 16; d_call: NA; j_call: TRBJ2-5; clone_size: NA; cdr3_nt: TGTGCTAGCAGCCTCGGGGGAGCCTCGGGCCAAGAGACCCAGTACTTC; cdr3_aa: CASSLGGASGQETQYF
v_call: TRBV9; cdr3_length: 12; d_call: NA; j_call: TRBJ2-7; clone_size: NA; cdr3_nt: TGTGCCAGCAGTAGTGGTGGAGCCGAGCAGTACTTC; cdr3_aa: CASSSGGAEQYF
v_call: TRBV11-2; cdr3_length: 13; d_call: TRBD1; j_call: TRBJ2-7; clone_size: NA; cdr3_nt: TGTGCCAGCAGATGGACAGGGTCCCACGAGCAGTACTTC; cdr3_aa: CASRWTGSHEQYF
v_call: TRBV11-1; cdr3_length: 16; d_call: NA; j_call: TRBJ1-4; clone_size: once; cdr3_nt: TGTGCCAGCAGTCAGCGACAGGAAGCAACTAATGAAAAACTGTTTTTT; cdr3_aa: CASSQRQEATNEKLFF
v_call: TRBV19; cdr3_length: 13; d_call: NA; j_call: TRBJ1-1; clone_size: NA; cdr3_nt: TGTGCCAGTAGTCTATTAGGACAGACTGAAGCTTTCTTT; cdr3_aa: CASSLLGQTEAFF
v_call: TRBV28; cdr3_length: 17; d_call: NA; j_call: TRBJ1-5; clone_size: NA; cdr3_nt: TGTGCCAGCAGTTTACTCGGGGGAGGGAGGAGCAATCAGCCCCAGCATTTT; cdr3_aa: CASSLLGGGRSNQPQHF
v_call: TRBV7-2; cdr3_length: 14; d_call: TRBD1; j_call: TRBJ1-2; clone_size: NA; cdr3_nt: TGTGCCAGCAGCTATGGGGACAGGGGCTATGGCTACACCTTC; cdr3_aa: CASSYGDRGYGYTF
v_call: TRBV19; cdr3_length: 13; d_call: NA; j_call: TRBJ2-1; clone_size: NA; cdr3_nt: TGTGCCAGTAGTATGGAGGGTTACAATGAGCAGTTCTTC; cdr3_aa: CASSMEGYNEQFF
v_call: TRBV6-2/TRBV6-3; cdr3_length: 16; d_call: TRBD1; j_call: TRBJ1-5; clone_size: NA; cdr3_nt: TGTGCCAGCAGTTACACCGGGACAGGGGGTGGTCAGCCCCAGCATTTT; cdr3_aa: CASSYTGTGGGQPQHF
v_call: TRBV3-1/TRBV3-2; cdr3_length: 12; d_call: NA; j_call: TRBJ1-1; clone_size: NA; cdr3_nt: TGTGCCAGCAGCCACAGGAACACTGAAGCTTTCTTT; cdr3_aa: CASSHRNTEAFF
v_call: TRBV19; cdr3_length: 15; d_call: TRBD2; j_call: TRBJ2-7; clone_size: NA; cdr3_nt: TGTGCCAGTAGTATAGCGGGAGGGCCTCACTACGAGCAGTACTTC; cdr3_aa: CASSIAGGPHYEQYF
v_call: TRBV6-6; cdr3_length: 16; d_call: NA; j_call: TRBJ2-2; clone_size: NA; cdr3_nt: TGTGCCAGCTGTCTGTCGGGGGGCACGAACACCGGGGAGCTGTTTTTT; cdr3_aa: CASCLSGGTNTGELFF
v_call: TRBV6-2/TRBV6-3; cdr3_length: 14; d_call: NA; j_call: TRBJ2-1; clone_size: NA; cdr3_nt: TGTGCCAGCAGTTACGGAGGGGTCTACAATGAGCAGTTCTTC; cdr3_aa: CASSYGGVYNEQFF
v_call: TRBV7-9; cdr3_length: 13; d_call: NA; j_call: TRBJ2-7; clone_size: NA; cdr3_nt: TGTGCCAGCAGCCCCCCAGGACTTGACGAGCAGTACTTC; cdr3_aa: CASSPPGLDEQYF
v_call: TRBV7-9; cdr3_length: 15; d_call: NA; j_call: TRBJ1-1; clone_size: NA; cdr3_nt: TGTGCCAGCAGCTTAGTCCCCGAACGAGTATCTGAAGCTTTCTTT; cdr3_aa: CASSLVPERVSEAFF
v_call: TRBV30; cdr3_length: 13; d_call: NA; j_call: TRBJ2-7; clone_size: NA; cdr3_nt: TGTGCCTGGGGGGCCGACAGTTCCTACGAGCAGTACTTC; cdr3_aa: CAWGADSSYEQYF
v_call: TRBV13; cdr3_length: 15; d_call: TRBD2; j_call: TRBJ2-2; clone_size: many; cdr3_nt: TGTGCCAGCAGCCGCGGGGGGTCGAACACCGGGGAGCTGTTTTTT; cdr3_aa: CASSRGGSNTGELFF